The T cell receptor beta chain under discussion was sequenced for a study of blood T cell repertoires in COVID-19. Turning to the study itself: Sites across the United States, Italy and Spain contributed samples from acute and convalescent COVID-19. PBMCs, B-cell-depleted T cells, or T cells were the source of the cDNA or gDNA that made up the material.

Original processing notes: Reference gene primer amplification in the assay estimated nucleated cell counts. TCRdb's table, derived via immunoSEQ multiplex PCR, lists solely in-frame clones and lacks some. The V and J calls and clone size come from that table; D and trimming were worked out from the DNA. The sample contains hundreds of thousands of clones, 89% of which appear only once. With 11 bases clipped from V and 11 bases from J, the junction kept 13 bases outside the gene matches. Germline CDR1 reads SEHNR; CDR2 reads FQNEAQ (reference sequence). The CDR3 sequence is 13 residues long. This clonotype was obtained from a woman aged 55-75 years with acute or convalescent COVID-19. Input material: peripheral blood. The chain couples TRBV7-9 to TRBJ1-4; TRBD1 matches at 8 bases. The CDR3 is CAGIGQGPAKLFF. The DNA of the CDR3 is TGTGCCGGGATCGGACAGGGCCCAGCGAAACTGTTTTTT.